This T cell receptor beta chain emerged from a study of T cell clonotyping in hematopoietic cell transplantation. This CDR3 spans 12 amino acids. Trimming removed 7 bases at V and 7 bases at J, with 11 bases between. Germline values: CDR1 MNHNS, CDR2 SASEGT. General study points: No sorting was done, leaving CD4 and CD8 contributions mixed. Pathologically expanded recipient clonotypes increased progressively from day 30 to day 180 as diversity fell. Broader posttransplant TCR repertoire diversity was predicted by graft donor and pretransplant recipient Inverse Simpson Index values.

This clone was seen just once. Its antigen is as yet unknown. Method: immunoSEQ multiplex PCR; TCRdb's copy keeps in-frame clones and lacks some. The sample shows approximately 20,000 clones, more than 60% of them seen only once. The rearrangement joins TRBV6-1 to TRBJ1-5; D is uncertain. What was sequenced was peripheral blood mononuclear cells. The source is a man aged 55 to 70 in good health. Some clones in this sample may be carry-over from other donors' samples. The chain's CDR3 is CASMDRLQPQHF. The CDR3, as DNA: TGTGCCAGCATGGATAGACTCCAGCCCCAGCATTTT.